This T cell receptor (beta chain) was identified during a study of metastatic and nonmetastatic thyroid tumors. At the level of the study: A comparison of repertoires was made across blood and tumor or nodule tissue from malignant and benign thyroid patients.

Study results and limitations: As reported, TCR beta diversity in blood and tumor was significantly higher in malignant thyroid tumors than in benign nodules.

This clone is categorized as medium-sized. As yet, its antigen is unknown. CDR1 and CDR2 from the germline V gene are MDHEN and SYDVKM. This CDR3 is built from 15 residues. The V end was cut by 4 bases, the J end by 5 bases, with 17 bases between. Prior to thyroid surgery, none of the patients had received any treatment. From the PCR reads, TCRdb re-called clones with MiXCR. The sample lists roughly 25,000 clones; just under 15% were seen once. The sequenced sample consisted of blood. The chain employs TRBV28 and TRBJ1-1, with D possibly being TRBD1 (6 bases). The TCR originated in a female donor with papillary thyroid cancer or a benign thyroid nodule (not recorded which). Some clones in this sample may be carry-over from other donors' samples. The CDR3 here is CASSSEYREGTEAFF. The CDR3 region has the DNA TGTGCCAGCAGTTCCGAATACAGGGAAGGGACTGAAGCTTTCTTT.